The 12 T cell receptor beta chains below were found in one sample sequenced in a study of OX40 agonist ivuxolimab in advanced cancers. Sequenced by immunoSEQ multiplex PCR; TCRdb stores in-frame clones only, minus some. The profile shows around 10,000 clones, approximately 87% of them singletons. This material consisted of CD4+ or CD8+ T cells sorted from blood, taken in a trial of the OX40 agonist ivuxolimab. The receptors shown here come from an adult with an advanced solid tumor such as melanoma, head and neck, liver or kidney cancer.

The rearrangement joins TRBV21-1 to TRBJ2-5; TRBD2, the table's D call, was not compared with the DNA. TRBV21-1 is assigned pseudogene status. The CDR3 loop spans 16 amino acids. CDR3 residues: CASSKNELAWRETQYF. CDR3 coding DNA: TGTGCCAGCAGCAAAAACGAACTAGCGTGGAGGGAGACCCAGTACTTC.

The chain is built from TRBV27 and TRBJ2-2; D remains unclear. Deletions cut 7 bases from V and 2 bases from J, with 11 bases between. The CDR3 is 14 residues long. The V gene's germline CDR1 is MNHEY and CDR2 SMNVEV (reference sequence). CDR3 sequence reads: CASTLAGNTGELFF. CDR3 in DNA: TGTGCCAGCACCTTGGCAGGAAACACCGGGGAGCTGTTTTTT.

CDR3 in amino acids: CASSPVPGTTPYQEGYTF. The CDR3, as DNA: TGTGCCAGCTCACCAGTGCCTGGGACGACCCCCTATCAGGAAGGCTACACCTTC. The V and J genes are TRBV18 and TRBJ1-2; possibly TRBD1 for D (5 bases). V lost 2 bases and J lost 8, with 27 bases in between. This CDR3 spans 18 amino acids. Germline-derived CDR1 and CDR2 are KGHSH and LQKENI. Full variable domain (remainder filled in from reference TRBV18 and TRBJ1-2): NAGVMQNPRHLVRRRGQEARLRCSPMKGHSHVYWYRQLPEEGLKFMVYLQKENIIDESGMPKERFSAEFPKEGPSILRIQQVVRGDSAAYFCASSPVPGTTPYQEGYTFGSGTRLTVV.

The chain's CDR3 is CASSIGGNEQFF. CDR3 bases: TGTGCCAGTAGTATAGGTGGGAATGAGCAGTTCTTC. The rearrangement uses TRBV19 and TRBJ2-1; D gene ambiguous. Trimming removed 1 base at V and 7 bases at J, with 5 bases between. This CDR3 comprises 12 residues. Germline loops: CDR1 LNHDA, CDR2 SQIVND (reference sequence). Together with reference TRBV19 and TRBJ2-1, the CDR3 gives the full variable domain: DGGITQSPKYLFRKEGQNVTLSCEQNLNHDAMYWYRQDPGQGLRLIYYSQIVNDFQKGDIAEGYSVSREKKESFPLTVTSAQKNPTAFYLCASSIGGNEQFFGPGTRLTVL.

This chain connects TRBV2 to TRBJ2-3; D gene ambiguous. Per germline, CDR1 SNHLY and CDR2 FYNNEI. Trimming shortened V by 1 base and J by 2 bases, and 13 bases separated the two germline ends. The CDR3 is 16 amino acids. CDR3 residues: CASSEELELPTDTQYF. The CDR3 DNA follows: TGTGCCAGCAGTGAAGAGTTAGAGCTCCCCACAGATACGCAGTATTTT. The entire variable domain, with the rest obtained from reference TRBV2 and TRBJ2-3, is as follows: EPEVTQTPSHQVTQMGQEVILRCVPISNHLYFYWYRQILGQKVEFLVSFYNNEISEKSEIFDDQFSVERPDGSNFTLKIRSTKLEDSAMYFCASSEELELPTDTQYFGPGTRLTVL.

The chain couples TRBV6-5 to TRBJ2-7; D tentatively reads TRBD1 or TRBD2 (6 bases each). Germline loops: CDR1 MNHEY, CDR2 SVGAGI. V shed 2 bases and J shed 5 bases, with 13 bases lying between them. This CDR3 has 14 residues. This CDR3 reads CASSYEFRGDEQYF. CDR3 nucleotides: TGTGCCAGCAGTTACGAGTTTAGGGGGGACGAGCAGTACTTC.

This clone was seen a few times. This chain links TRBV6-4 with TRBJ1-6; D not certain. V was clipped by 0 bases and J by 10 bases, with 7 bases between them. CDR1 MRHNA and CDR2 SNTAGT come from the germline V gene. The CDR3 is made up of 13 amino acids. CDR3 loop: CASSDSVGSPLHF. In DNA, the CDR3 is TGTGCCAGCAGTGACTCGGTCGGCTCACCCCTCCACTTT.

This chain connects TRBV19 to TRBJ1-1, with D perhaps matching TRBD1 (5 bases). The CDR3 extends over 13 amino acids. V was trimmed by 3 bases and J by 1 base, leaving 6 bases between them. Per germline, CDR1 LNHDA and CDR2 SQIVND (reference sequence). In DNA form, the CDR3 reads TGTGCCAGTAGTATGACAGAGAACACTGAAGCTTTCTTT. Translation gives CASSMTENTEAFF.

This chain's CDR3 is CASSEWGGGNYGYTF. CDR3 nucleotides: TGTGCCAGCAGCGAGTGGGGTGGAGGGAACTATGGCTACACCTTC. The chain carries TRBV9 and TRBJ1-2; no clear D. Germline CDR1 and CDR2: SGDLS and YYNGEE. The CDR3 is made up of 15 amino acids. V gave up 3 bases and J gave up 2 bases, with 14 bases separating them.

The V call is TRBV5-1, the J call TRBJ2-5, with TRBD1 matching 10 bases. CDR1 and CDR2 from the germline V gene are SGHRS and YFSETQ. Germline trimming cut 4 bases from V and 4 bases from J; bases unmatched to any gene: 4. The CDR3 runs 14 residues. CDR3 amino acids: CASSPTGGRETQYF. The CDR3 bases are TGCGCCAGCAGCCCGACAGGGGGCAGAGAGACCCAGTACTTC.

The CDR3 reads CASSSDREYYEQYF. Written as DNA, the CDR3 is TGTGCCAGCAGTTCCGACAGGGAATACTACGAGCAGTACTTC. J is TRBJ2-7 and V is TRBV5-4; 7 bases map to TRBD1. The V gene's germline CDR1 is SGHNT and CDR2 YYREEE (reference sequence). This CDR3 region has 14 residues. V gave up 5 bases and J gave up 3 bases; unmatched junction bases: 8. The complete variable domain, with remaining parts taken from reference TRBV5-4 and TRBJ2-7, reads ETGVTQSPTHLIKTRGQQVTLRCSSQSGHNTVSWYQQALGQGPQFIFQYYREEENGRGNFPPRFSGLQFPNYSSELNVNALELDDSALYLCASSSDREYYEQYFGPGTRLTVT.

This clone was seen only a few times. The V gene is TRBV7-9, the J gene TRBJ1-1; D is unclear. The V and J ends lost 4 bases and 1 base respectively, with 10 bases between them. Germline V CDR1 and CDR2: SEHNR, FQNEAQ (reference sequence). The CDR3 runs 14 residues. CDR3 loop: CASSYPDPNTEAFF. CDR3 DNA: TGTGCCAGCAGCTACCCAGACCCGAACACTGAAGCTTTCTTT. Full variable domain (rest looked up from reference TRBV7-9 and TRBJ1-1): DTGVSQNPRHKITKRGQNVTFRCDPISEHNRLYWYRQTLGQGPEFLTYFQNEAQLEKSRLLSDRFSAERPKGSFSTLEIQRTEQGDSAMYLCASSYPDPNTEAFFGQGTRLTVV.